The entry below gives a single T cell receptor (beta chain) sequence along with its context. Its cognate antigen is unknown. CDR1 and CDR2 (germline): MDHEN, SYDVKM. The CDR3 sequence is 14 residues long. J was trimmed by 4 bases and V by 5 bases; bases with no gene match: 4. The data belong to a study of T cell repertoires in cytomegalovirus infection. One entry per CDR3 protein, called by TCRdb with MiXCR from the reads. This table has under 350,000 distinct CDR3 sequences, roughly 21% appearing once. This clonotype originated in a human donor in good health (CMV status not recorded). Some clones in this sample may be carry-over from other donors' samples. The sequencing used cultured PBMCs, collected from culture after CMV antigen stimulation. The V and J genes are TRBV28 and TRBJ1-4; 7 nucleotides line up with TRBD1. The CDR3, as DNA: TGTGCCAGCAGTCCACAGGGGCTTAATGAAAAACTGTTTTTT. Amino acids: CASSPQGLNEKLFF.